The T cell receptor (beta chain) described here comes from a study of cytomegalovirus exposure and HLA in healthy donors (dated by TCRdb to 2016 to 2017). Notes on the research overall: An earlier analysis of 550 to 700 of the donors reported more than 250 Gb of sequence data and around 120 million unique TCR beta sequences from 150 million to 200 million T cells. In addition to the first cohort of 666 subjects, a separate validation cohort of 120 different subjects was used. An earlier analysis of several hundred of the donors used high-throughput TCR beta sequencing to judge whether each TCR beta V gene segment behaved as functional or pseudogenic. A later analysis re-examined previously published TCR beta repertoires from around 670 donors and added high-resolution HLA genotyping to investigate patterns of TCR occurrence. The study was designed to test whether signatures of past pathogen exposure could be identified by cataloging public T cell receptors. An early release covering 550 to 650 HLA-typed donors comprised roughly 300 gigabases of sequencing data and about 90 million unique TCR sequences. Rather than using new phenotypic data, the later analysis identified candidate immune exposures from TCR beta sequences and from how often those sequences occurred across donors. Donor age, sex, ethnicity and CMV serostatus were collected together with the repertoire data. Among around 400 genotyped donors of the cohort, an average of about 220,000 unique TCR beta nucleotide sequences was sequenced per donor, of which roughly 18% were non-productive. Both class I and class II loci were covered by HLA typing, at four-digit resolution. Among the roughly 430 genotyped donors, more than 70% belonged to the genetic ancestry cluster associated with self-reported Caucasian donors. Using immunosequencing, the study profiled T cell repertoires from about 610 subjects and related those repertoires to cytomegalovirus serostatus. A handful of DR-DQ haplotypes were handled as single units for association and clustering because linkage in the cohort was strong. Every discovery cohort repertoire had been produced on one sequencing platform. A later genetic analysis used genome-wide SNP genotypes for about 60% of the roughly 700 donors, treating that subset as a discovery cohort. Typing coverage varied by locus: roughly 629-640 donors for A, B, C, DRB1 and DQB1; roughly 560 for DQA1; over 600 for DPA1; roughly 470 for DPB1. High-throughput TCR immunosequencing, statistical association of individual TCRs with disease status, and machine learning were combined to predict cytomegalovirus infection status.

The CDR3 goes from the cysteine to the phenylalanine over 14 residues. This entry keeps only the CDR3 DNA: 42 bases, framed from base 1. CDR1 is given as MNHNY and CDR2 as SVGAGI, both from the germline V gene (reference sequence). V is pared back by 1 base and J by 5 bases, with 9 bases lying between the germline termini. Library preparation was by the immunoSEQ multiplex PCR assay. For the multiplex PCR, a mixture combining 60 forward primers for TCR Vbeta segments and 13 reverse primers for TCR Jbeta segments was used. A multiplex PCR assay on genomic DNA amplified the CDR3 region of rearranged TCR beta genes. On the Illumina HiSeq System, the amplified TCR beta libraries were sequenced as 87-base-pair reads. As for how the authors treated the data: A later analysis counted about 80 million unique TCR beta chains across the 550 to 750 repertoires, and 9.5 million to 11 million of these chains were shared by at least two donors. Raw reads were error-corrected and collapsed into unique sequences with a nearest-neighbor algorithm that merged closely related sequences to remove PCR and sequencing errors. CDR3 sequences were aligned to IMGT reference sequences to assign V, D and J gene segments. For a sequence to be retained, a match of at least six nucleotides to both a V gene segment and a J gene segment was required. Rearrangements were called productive when the CDR3 lacked stop codons and stayed in frame with V and J; all others were non-productive. Following IMGT convention, CDR3 was defined as the stretch from the second conserved V-encoded cysteine to the conserved J-encoded phenylalanine. In an earlier analysis of just under 600 of the donors, sequences lacking an unambiguous match to a single V gene segment were excluded. In an earlier analysis of approximately 500 of the donors, a V segment was called functional when productive rearrangements were above 56.7%, and segregating when the standard deviation between donors exceeded 5%. A statistical classification framework was built to diagnose cytomegalovirus status from the catalog of TCR beta chain sequences. In a later analysis, TCR nucleotide sequences were compared against IMGT/GENE-DB human TR gene sequences so that V and J genes could be assigned. Using the TCRdist pipeline, a later analysis assigned CDR3 sequences along with most-parsimonious VDJ recombination scenarios. In a later analysis, each TCR beta chain was defined by its CDR3 amino acid sequence together with its V-gene family, and reads lacking a unique V-gene family were excluded. As a way to deal with suspected cross-contamination and a sequencing artifact, a later analysis dropped more than 500 nucleotide sequences that were highly shared and had low generation probability. For each public chain, a later analysis derived a clonal expansion index from normalized ranks of inferred template counts within each repertoire. In a later analysis, generation probabilities were computed using a VDJ recombination model fitted to out-of-frame rearrangements, and the results were checked against IGoR. In a later analysis, TCR-TCR, TCR-HLA and TCR-CMV co-occurrence was scored with hypergeometric tests, and a repertoire-size bias correction was applied to TCR pairs. False discovery rates were estimated in a later analysis by permuting HLA or CMV assignments 20 times. In a later analysis, co-occurring TCRs were grouped using DBSCAN, with TCRdist sequence similarity added in when clustering inside HLA-allele-positive subsets. Repertoires with fewer than 30,000 or more than 120,000 public chains, plus five repertoires with anomalous nucleotide sharing, were excluded from co-occurrence clustering. In TCRdb, the immuneACCESS table is reduced to in-frame sequences with V and J assigned. These tables do not hold every clone; where another copy was compared, an unresolved V gene accounts for under half, and the others remain unexplained. That table is the source of V, J and clone size, and D and trimming were worked out from the DNA. Counted in this sample were around 120,000 clones; around four fifths of them appeared once. The top ten clonotypes cover 25% to 35% of the sample.

Concerning this clone itself: Its target antigen remains unknown. Qualities for individual bases were not recorded, and no much larger clone is one base off.

The cohort consisted of 670 or so healthy bone marrow donors. All cohort members were sampled while nominally healthy, although unrecorded immune exposures were likely present. The donor tested CMV seropositive and was one of the 289 seropositive cohort members. A peripheral blood sample was collected from each donor, and TCR beta sequencing was performed on peripheral blood mononuclear cells. The Qiagen DNeasy Blood Extraction Kit was used to extract genomic DNA from the blood cell samples. General conclusions and limits of the study: An earlier analysis of around 540 of the donors showed that most TCR beta V segments appeared in productive rearrangements either about 87% or about 30% of the time, which broadly matched IMGT annotations. Across donors, most TCR sequences were observed very rarely, whereas some public TCRs were present in many individuals. In a later analysis, HLA-associated TCR beta chains showed more clonal expansion and lower generation probabilities than non-associated chains that were equally common. In a later analysis, the rate of TCR association differed among HLA loci, with DRB1 alleles having the most associated TCRs and HLA-C alleles having the fewest. The study gave a list of 150 to 200 TCR beta chains associated with cytomegalovirus. According to a later analysis, most CMV-associated TCR beta chains appeared to be HLA-restricted, and the HLA associations seemed to be driven largely by CMV exposure. The cohort was sequenced for TCR beta chains only, and without alpha or paired-chain data the features that could be detected were limited. A later analysis reported that several top co-occurrence clusters appeared linked to parvovirus B19, influenza, CMV and Epstein-Barr virus. A few of the identified cytomegalovirus-associated TCR beta chains were confirmed in vitro to be specific for cytomegalovirus antigens. The classifier was reported to diagnose cytomegalovirus status with high specificity and sensitivity in both the original cohort and the validation cohort. HLA typing was unavailable for some donors at each locus, so association tests used only the typed subset. According to the authors, the approach could potentially be generalized to other disease states and immunological phenotypes. Roughly 15 rarely observed V segments, including chromosome 9 orphons, were excluded from the earlier analysis of a few hundred of the donors because counts were too low. Roughly uniform sequencing depth across donors was assumed in presence/absence analyses, although this assumption may not hold. Linkage disequilibrium might explain the correlated functional status among segregating V segments, but an unknown experimental factor could not be ruled out. CMV serostatus was the only immune exposure information available for the cohort. A group of highly shared sequence variants was considered likely to be a technical artifact of the sequencing pipeline. An association between a missense DCLRE1C variant and V-gene and J-gene trimming of TCR beta chains was found in a later genetic analysis and replicated in an independent cohort. When HLA alleles, especially DR and DQ, strongly co-occurred, attributing TCR associations to individual alleles was difficult. The 87-base-pair reads could not distinguish some IMGT-functional V segments, including TRBV6-2 and TRBV6-3, so those segments were excluded. Compared with the approximately 600-donor mean, donors in an Asian-associated ancestry cluster had fewer N-insertions in productive TCRs, according to a later genetic analysis. A further reported finding was that TCR beta sequences accurately predicted the HLA-A and HLA-B alleles for most subjects in the first cohort. Specific HLA alleles were associated with 15,000 to 20,000 TCR beta sequences at a false discovery rate of 0.05 in a later analysis.

Sequencing used PBMCs. This sequence originates from a man between 60 and 70 years old in good health and CMV-seropositive. The sequence joins TRBV6-6 to TRBJ1-3, with no D gene named confidently. In nucleotide form, the sequence is TGTGCCAGCAGTTACTTGGGCGTTCGAAACACCATATATTTT. Its protein reads: CASSYLGVRNTIYF.